This TCR beta chain was identified in a study of T cell responses to AZD1222 COVID-19 vaccine. The table lists this clone with a count of one. Its antigen is as yet unknown. This table comes from immunoSEQ multiplex PCR, and its TCRdb copy is limited to in-frame clones, with some not included. This sample yields some 120,000 clones, of which 90% are seen a single time; just over 7% belongs to the top ten. Study-wide points: At 160-218 and 743-854, vaccine-associated CD4 TCRs were dominant, and they spanned spike. Reports say nearly half of spike-specific TCRs go after unmutated variant regions. Baseline seropositives among AZD1222 recipients totaled only five or six. No repertoire was sampled before or during the peak T cell response, only after it.

The V and J ends lost 6 bases and 1 base, in that order; junction bases with no gene match: 8. The CDR3 totals 16 residues. Germline CDR1 is SNHLY and CDR2 is FYNNEI. This specimen was peripheral blood, taken on day 0 of AZD1222 vaccination. The gene calls are TRBV2 and TRBJ2-7; 11 bases map to TRBD2. The clonotype was recovered from an adult in good health. DNA for the CDR3: TGTGCCAGCAGCCATATGACTAGCGGGGATTCCTACGAGCAGTACTTC. Encoded protein: CASSHMTSGDSYEQYF.